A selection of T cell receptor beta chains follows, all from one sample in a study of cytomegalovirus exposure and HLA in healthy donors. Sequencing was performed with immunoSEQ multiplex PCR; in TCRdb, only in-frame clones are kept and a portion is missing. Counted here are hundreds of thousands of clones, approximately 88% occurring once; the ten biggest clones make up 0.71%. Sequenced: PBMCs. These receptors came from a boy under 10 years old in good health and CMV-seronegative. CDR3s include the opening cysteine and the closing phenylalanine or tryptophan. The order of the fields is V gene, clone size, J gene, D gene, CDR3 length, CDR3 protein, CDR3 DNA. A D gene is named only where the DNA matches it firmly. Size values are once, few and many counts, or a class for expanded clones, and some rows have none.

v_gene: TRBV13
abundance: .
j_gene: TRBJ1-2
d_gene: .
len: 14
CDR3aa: CASSPRGGDYGYTF
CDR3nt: TGTGCCAGCAGCCCGCGGGGGGGTGACTATGGCTACACCTTC

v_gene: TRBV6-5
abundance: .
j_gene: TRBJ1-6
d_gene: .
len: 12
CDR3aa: CASKEGNSPLHF
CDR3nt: TGTGCCAGCAAGGAGGGGAACTCACCCCTCCACTTT

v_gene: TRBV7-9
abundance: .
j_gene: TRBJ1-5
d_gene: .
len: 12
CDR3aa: CASTLSNQPQHF
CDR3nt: TGTGCCAGCACCCTCAGCAATCAGCCCCAGCATTTT

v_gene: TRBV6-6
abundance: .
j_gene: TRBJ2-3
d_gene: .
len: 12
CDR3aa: CASGQATDTQYF
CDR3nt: TGTGCCAGCGGGCAGGCCACAGATACGCAGTATTTT

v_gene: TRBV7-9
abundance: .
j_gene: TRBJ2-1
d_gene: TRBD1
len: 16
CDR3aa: CASSLRGQVKNNEQFF
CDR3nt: TGTGCCAGCAGCTTAAGGGGACAGGTAAAGAACAATGAGCAGTTCTTC

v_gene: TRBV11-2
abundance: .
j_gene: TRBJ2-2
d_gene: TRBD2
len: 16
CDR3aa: CASSLGPAGGLGELFF
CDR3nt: TGTGCCAGCAGCTTGGGGCCAGCGGGGGGTCTCGGGGAGCTGTTTTTT

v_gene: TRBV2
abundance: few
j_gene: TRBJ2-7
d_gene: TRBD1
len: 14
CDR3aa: CASRGDRGEDEQYF
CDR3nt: TGTGCCAGCAGGGGGGACAGGGGGGAGGACGAGCAGTACTTC

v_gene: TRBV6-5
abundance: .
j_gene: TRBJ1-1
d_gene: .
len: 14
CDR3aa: CASSVTGRNTEAFF
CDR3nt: TGTGCCAGCAGTGTAACAGGGAGGAACACTGAAGCTTTCTTT

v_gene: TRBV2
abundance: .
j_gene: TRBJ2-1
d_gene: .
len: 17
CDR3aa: CASSEALWQGKNNEQFF
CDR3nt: TGTGCCAGCAGTGAAGCGCTGTGGCAGGGGAAGAACAATGAGCAGTTCTTC

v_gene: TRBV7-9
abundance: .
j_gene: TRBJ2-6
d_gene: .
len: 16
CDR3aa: CASSPRQYSGANVLTF
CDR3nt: TGTGCCAGCTCCCCGAGACAATACTCTGGGGCCAACGTCCTGACTTTC

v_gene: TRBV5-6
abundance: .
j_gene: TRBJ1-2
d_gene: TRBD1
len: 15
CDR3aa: CASSLPHTGGNGYTF
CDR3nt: TGTGCCAGCAGCTTGCCACATACAGGGGGCAACGGCTACACCTTC

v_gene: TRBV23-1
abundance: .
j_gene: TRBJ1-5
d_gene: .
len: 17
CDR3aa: CARTRWGGLYSNQPQHF
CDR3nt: TGCGCCCGCACCCGCTGGGGGGGCCTGTATAGCAATCAGCCCCAGCATTTT

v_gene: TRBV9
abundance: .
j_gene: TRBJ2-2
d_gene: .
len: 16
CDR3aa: CASSVQAGPNTGELFF
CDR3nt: TGTGCCAGCAGCGTTCAAGCGGGCCCGAACACCGGGGAGCTGTTTTTT

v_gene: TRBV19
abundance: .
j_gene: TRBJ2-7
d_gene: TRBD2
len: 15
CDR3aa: CASSIVAGGRDEQYF
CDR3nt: TGTGCCAGTAGTATAGTCGCGGGAGGTCGCGACGAGCAGTACTTC